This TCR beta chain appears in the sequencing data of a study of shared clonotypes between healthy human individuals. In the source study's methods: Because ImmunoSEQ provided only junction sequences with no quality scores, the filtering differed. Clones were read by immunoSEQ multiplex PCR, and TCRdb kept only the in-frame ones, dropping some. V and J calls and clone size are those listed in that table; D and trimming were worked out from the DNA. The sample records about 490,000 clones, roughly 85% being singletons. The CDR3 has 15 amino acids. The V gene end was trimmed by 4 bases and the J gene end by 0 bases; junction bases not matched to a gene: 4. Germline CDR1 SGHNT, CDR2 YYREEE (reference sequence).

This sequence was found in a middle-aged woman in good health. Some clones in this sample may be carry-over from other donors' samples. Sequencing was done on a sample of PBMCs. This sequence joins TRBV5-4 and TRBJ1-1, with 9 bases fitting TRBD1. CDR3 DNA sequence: TGTGCCAGCAGCACCGGACAGGGGTTGAACACTGAAGCTTTCTTT. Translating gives CASSTGQGLNTEAFF.